This TCR beta chain was found in a study of response to subunit inactivated influenza vaccine (dated by TCRdb to 2016 to 2019). Looking at the study overall: To follow how T cells responded to a trivalent subunit inactivated influenza vaccine, the researchers relied on deep quantitative profiling of the T cell receptor repertoire.

Library method: RT-PCR. Reads for this sample came from an Illumina HiSeq 2500. In-frame beta chains were kept once TCRdb had trimmed the public reads at Q25 with fastp and called clones with MiXCR. CDR3 protein sequences are deduplicated, and each keeps its most common genes and DNA. The sample table lists almost 250,000 distinct CDR3 sequences, 12% of them with a count of one. The top ten constitute 7.5% to 10% of the sample. This clonotype was counted between two and nine times. The antigen it recognizes is unknown. No base qualities exist here, and no much larger clone lies one base off it. Cut back by 5 bases and 4 bases, the V and J ends lie 11 bases apart. The germline V gene supplies CDR1 KGHSH and CDR2 LQKENI. Inclusive of the bounding cysteine and phenylalanine, the CDR3 is 13 residues long. Only the CDR3 portion is preserved as DNA: 39 bases, with reading frame beginning at the first base.

Points the paper makes about the study in general: The authors suggested that each seasonal influenza vaccination may recruit only a limited number of new T cells.

The material was non-naive T cells sorted from PBMCs, obtained roughly 15 days before vaccination. The cell subset or site label corresponds to: memory T cell fraction. The sequence links TRBV18 to TRBJ1-2; TRBD1 is possibly the D segment (6 matching bases). This receptor was taken from a man aged 50-59 years who received an inactivated influenza vaccine. Donor details come from another sample of the same person, matched by shared clones. The encoded CDR3 is CASSSGVSYGYTF. The DNA is as follows: TGTGCCAGCTCATCAGGGGTTTCCTATGGCTACACCTTC.